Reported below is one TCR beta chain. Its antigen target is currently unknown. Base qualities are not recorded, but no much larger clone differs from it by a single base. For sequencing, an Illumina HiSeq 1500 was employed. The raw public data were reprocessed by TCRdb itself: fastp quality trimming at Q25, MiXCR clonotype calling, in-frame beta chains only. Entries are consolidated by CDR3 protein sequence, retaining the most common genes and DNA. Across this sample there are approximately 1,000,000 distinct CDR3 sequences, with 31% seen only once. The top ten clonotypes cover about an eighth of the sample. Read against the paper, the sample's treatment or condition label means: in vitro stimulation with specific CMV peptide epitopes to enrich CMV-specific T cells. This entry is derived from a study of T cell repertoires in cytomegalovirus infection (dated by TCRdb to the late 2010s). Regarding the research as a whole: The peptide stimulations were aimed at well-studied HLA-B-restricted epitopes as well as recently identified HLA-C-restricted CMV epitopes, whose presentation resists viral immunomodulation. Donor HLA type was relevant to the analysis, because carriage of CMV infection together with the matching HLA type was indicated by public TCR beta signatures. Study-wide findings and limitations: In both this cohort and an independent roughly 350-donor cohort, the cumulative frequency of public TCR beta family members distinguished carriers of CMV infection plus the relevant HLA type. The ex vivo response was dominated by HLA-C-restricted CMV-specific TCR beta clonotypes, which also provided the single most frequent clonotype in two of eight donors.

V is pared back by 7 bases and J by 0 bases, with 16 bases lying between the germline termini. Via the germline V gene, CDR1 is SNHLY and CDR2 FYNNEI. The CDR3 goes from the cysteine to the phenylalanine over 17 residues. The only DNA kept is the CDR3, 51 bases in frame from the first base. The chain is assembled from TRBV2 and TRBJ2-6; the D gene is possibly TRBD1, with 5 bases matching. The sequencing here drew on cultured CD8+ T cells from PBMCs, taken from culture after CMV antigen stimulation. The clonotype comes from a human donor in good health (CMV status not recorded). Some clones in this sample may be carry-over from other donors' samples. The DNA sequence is TGTGCCAGCATAATACCCAATCAGGGCTCTGGGGCCAACGTCCTGACTTTC. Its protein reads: CASIIPNQGSGANVLTF.